Included here is one T cell receptor (beta chain) sequence, with context. V gave up 5 bases and J gave up 0 bases; unmatched junction bases: 12. The CDR3 is 17 amino acids. Germline V lookup: CDR1 ENHRY, CDR2 SYGVKD. The source of the sample is a study of blood T cell repertoires in COVID-19. Whole-study context: Collection of acute and convalescent COVID-19 samples took place in the United States, Italy and Spain. Sources were T cells, B-cell-depleted T cells, or PBMCs; the material itself was cDNA or gDNA.

The method was immunoSEQ multiplex PCR; TCRdb's version includes in-frame clones alone and lacks a portion of them. The table lists over 85,000 clones, over 65% of them singletons. The V gene is TRBV10-3, the J gene TRBJ2-7; 8 positions agree with TRBD2. The receptor was derived from an elderly woman with acute or convalescent COVID-19. Sequencing was done on a sample of peripheral blood. The CDR3 bases are TGTGCCATCAGTAATGCCCCGGGACTAGGTAGCTCCTACGAGCAGTACTTC. Protein product: CAISNAPGLGSSYEQYF.